This T cell receptor (beta chain) originates from a study of blood T cell repertoires in COVID-19. Study in general: Both acute and convalescent COVID-19 samples were obtained from the United States, Italy and Spain. The analysed material was cDNA or gDNA that came from T cells, B-cell-depleted T cells, or PBMCs.

In the study's own analysis: Researchers report that nucleated cell counts were estimated from reference gene primer amplification. The protocol was immunoSEQ multiplex PCR, while the TCRdb copy is restricted to in-frame clones and leaves out a portion. V, J and clone size are taken as reported in that table, and D and trimming were inferred from the DNA itself. Here the sample spans about 47,000 clones, about four fifths being singletons. The germline V gene encodes CDR1 GTSNPN and CDR2 SVGIG (reference sequence). This CDR3 contains 12 residues. Trimming took off 1 base at V and 4 bases at J, with 7 bases between the two ends.

Material: peripheral blood. The chain combines TRBV30 with TRBJ1-2; no firm D call. The sequence derives from a man between 45 and 60 years old with acute or convalescent COVID-19. The CDR3 region has the DNA TGTGCCTGGAGTGCGGGTTCCTATGGCTACACCTTC. Amino acids: CAWSAGSYGYTF.